In its sample, the clone carrying this T cell receptor beta chain was seen a few times. Its antigen is not known. This beta chain is a stray read from a library made for alpha chains; its abundance is not meaningful. TCRdb itself ran the 5' RACE reads through MiXCR, one entry per CDR3 protein. The sample yields about 1,100 distinct CDR3 sequences, less than 45% seen once. Time point here: blood at routine non-recurrence follow-up after resection. This CDR3 is built from 14 residues. Trimming at V came to 8 bases and at J to 4 bases, leaving 6 bases not matched to a gene. Germline CDR1 SNHLY, CDR2 FYNNEI. This sample was included in a study of spatial heterogeneity in lung cancer. General observations from the study: More often at tumor resection than at routine follow-up, ubiquitous expanded tumor TCRs were detected in the blood.

This TCR was recovered from a female donor with early-stage non-small cell lung cancer. Specimen: PBMCs, collected at follow-up. The chain combines TRBV2 with TRBJ2-2, with 8 bases identical to TRBD2. The CDR3 reads CASRREVGTGELFF. For the CDR3, the DNA is TGTGCCAGCCGGCGGGAGGTGGGCACCGGGGAGCTGTTTTTT.